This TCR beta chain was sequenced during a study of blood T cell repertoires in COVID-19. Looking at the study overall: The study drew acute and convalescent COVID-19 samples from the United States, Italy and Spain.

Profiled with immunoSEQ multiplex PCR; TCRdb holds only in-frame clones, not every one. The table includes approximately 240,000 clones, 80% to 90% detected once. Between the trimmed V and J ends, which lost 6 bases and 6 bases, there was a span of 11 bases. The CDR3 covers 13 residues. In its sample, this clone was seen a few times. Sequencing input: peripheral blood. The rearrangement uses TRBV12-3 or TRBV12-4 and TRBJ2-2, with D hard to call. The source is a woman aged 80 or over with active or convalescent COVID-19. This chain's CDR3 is CASSFLIAGELFF. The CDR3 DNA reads TGTGCCAGCAGCTTTTTAATCGCCGGGGAGCTGTTTTTT.